These 11 T cell receptor beta chains came from one sample sequenced in a study of human T cells and chemical hapten exposure. Each CDR3 protein gets one entry after TCRdb re-called the RACE reads with MiXCR. In the table there are fewer than 500,000 distinct CDR3 sequences, approximately 4.4% of which are singletons. Time point reported: patch test 1, 2 weeks after DPC sensitization. Stated treatment: therapeutic diphenylcyclopropenone sensitization with weekly scalp DPC. Material: whole blood, obtained in connection with sensitization to the hapten diphenylcyclopropenone (DPC). The receptors originated from a woman aged 45-60 years with alopecia areata. Some clones in this sample may be carry-over from other donors' samples.

There are many counts of this clonotype. The chain joins TRBV4-1 to TRBJ2-7, with TRBD1 identical over 7 bases. The V gene's germline CDR1 is MGHRA and CDR2 YSYEKL. The CDR3 has 16 residues. V shed 5 bases and J 0 bases; nucleotides not matched to a gene: 10. CDR3 region: CASSGPRPGGSYEQYF. The CDR3 DNA reads as TGCGCCAGCAGCGGCCCAAGGCCAGGGGGCTCCTACGAGCAGTACTTC.

In its sample, this clonotype was seen many times. The V call is TRBV6-6, the J call TRBJ2-2, with TRBD2 as a possible D gene (6 bases). Germline lookup yields CDR1 MNHNY and CDR2 SVGAGI (reference sequence). The CDR3 length is 16 residues. Trimming cost V 4 bases and J 4 bases, with 16 bases left between them. CDR3 amino acids: CASSLGRQVLTGELFF. CDR3 coding DNA: TGTGCCAGCAGTTTGGGGAGGCAGGTACTCACCGGGGAGCTGTTTTTT.

The table lists this clonotype with a few counts. V usage is TRBV11-2 and J usage is TRBJ1-1; TRBD1 aligns across 7 bases. The CDR3 covers 15 residues. V lost 5 bases, J lost 4 bases, and 10 bases stayed unmatched. CDR1 and CDR2 (germline): SGHAT, FQNNGV. This CDR3 reads CASSPETGILTEAFF. CDR3 sequence (DNA): TGTGCCAGCAGCCCCGAGACAGGGATCCTCACTGAAGCTTTCTTT. The full variable domain, its missing parts supplied by reference TRBV11-2 and TRBJ1-1, is EAGVAQSPRYKIIEKRQSVAFWCNPISGHATLYWYQQILGQGPKLLIQFQNNGVVDDSQLPKDRFSAERLKGVDSTLKIQPAKLEDSAVYLCASSPETGILTEAFFGQGTRLTVV.

V gene TRBV12-3 or TRBV12-4 combines with J gene TRBJ2-2, with D unresolved. With 3 bases removed from V and 0 bases from J, the gap between germline ends came to 8 bases. This CDR3 region has 15 residues. CDR3 DNA: TGTGCCAGCAGTTTTTGGCAGGCGAACACCGGGGAGCTGTTTTTT. Translation gives CASSFWQANTGELFF.

This chain links TRBV7-6 with TRBJ2-5; TRBD2 agrees at 7 bases. CDR1 SGHVS and CDR2 FNYEAQ come from the germline V gene. The CDR3 contains 12 residues. V dropped 0 bases and J dropped 9; count of bases not matched to a gene: 1. The CDR3 protein is CASSLARGAQYF. The CDR3 DNA is TGTGCCAGCAGCTTAGCTCGGGGGGCCCAGTACTTC.

This clonotype was seen many times. The rearrangement joins TRBV20-1 to TRBJ1-3; D might be TRBD1 (5 bases). CDR1 is DFQATT, CDR2 SNEGSKA, per germline (reference sequence). V lost 5 bases, J lost 0 bases, and 14 bases lay in between. This CDR3 has 15 amino acids. CDR3 in amino acids: CSADPRGSSGNTIYF. CDR3 coding DNA: TGCAGTGCTGACCCCCGGGGGAGCTCTGGAAACACCATATATTTT.

This clonotype was observed a handful of times. This chain links TRBV24-1 with TRBJ2-3; D possibly uses TRBD1 or TRBD2 (6 bases each). Germline CDR1 reads KGHDR; CDR2 reads SFDVKD. There are 14 residues in the CDR3. V lost 9 bases to trimming and J lost 3 bases, with 15 bases between them. CDR3 DNA sequence: TGTGCCACCCAGGACGGCGGGACAACAGATACGCAGTATTTT. It yields the protein CATQDGGTTDTQYF.

This clonotype was recorded a few times. The rearrangement uses TRBV30 and TRBJ1-1; D uncertain. CDR1 is GTSNPN, CDR2 SVGIG, per germline (reference sequence). The CDR3 spans 13 residues. The ends were cut back, 4 bases at V and 1 base at J, with 10 bases in the middle. The DNA of the CDR3 is TGTGCCTGGAAGCGGCAAACGAACACTGAAGCTTTCTTT. This codes for CAWKRQTNTEAFF.

This chain uses TRBV29-1 with TRBJ2-1; the match to TRBD2 covers 8 bases. Losses at the gene ends were 0 bases for V and 4 bases for J; bases not matched to a gene: 8. Per germline, CDR1 SQVTM and CDR2 ANQGSEA. CDR3 size: 16 residues. The CDR3 loop is CSVEDPQRESYNEQFF. The CDR3 region has the DNA TGCAGCGTTGAAGATCCCCAGCGGGAGTCGTACAATGAGCAGTTCTTC.

Note on this clonotype: With a much larger clone just one base away, this may be a read error. The chain couples TRBV6-2 or TRBV6-3 to TRBJ2-1; D is possibly TRBD1 or TRBD2 (6 bases each). The CDR3 is 16 residues long. V shed 0 bases and J shed 7 bases, with 16 bases lying between them. Per the germline V gene, CDR1 is MNHEY and CDR2 is SVGEGT. The CDR3 DNA reads as TGTGCCAGCAGTTACTCGCCAGGGGAGGAGTTGAATGAGCAGTTCTTC. Amino acid sequence: CASSYSPGEELNEQFF.

This clonotype was picked up a small number of times. This chain links TRBV5-1 with TRBJ2-1; D is perhaps TRBD2 (6 bases). There are 12 residues in the CDR3. The germline V gene encodes CDR1 SGHRS and CDR2 YFSETQ. The V gene lost 4 bases and the J gene lost 14 bases, with 16 bases spanning the gap. CDR3 nucleotide sequence: TGCGCCAGCAGCGCTGGGGGGTACCCGGAGTTCTTC. Amino acid sequence: CASSAGGYPEFF.